These 5 T cell receptor beta chains were all obtained from the same sample, sequenced in a study of beta chain features in type 1 diabetes. Reverse transcribing all isolated RNA meant expressed TCRB transcripts were sequenced. Measured with immunoSEQ multiplex PCR; TCRdb has only the in-frame clones, and not every one. The sample holds about 470,000 clones, around 28% seen once. Sequences were obtained from naive CD4+ T cells from blood. The receptors originated from a man younger than 30 in good health.

The V call is TRBV7-2, the J call TRBJ2-3; D is uncertain. The CDR3 runs to 14 residues. Looked up from germline, CDR1 is SGHTA and CDR2 is FQGNSA. V was trimmed by 5 bases and J by 6 bases, leaving 15 bases between them. Here the CDR3 DNA reads TGTGCCAGCAGCCGCCGAGGTGCGCCCGATACGCAGTATTTT. Protein sequence: CASSRRGAPDTQYF.

This clone occurred a few times. The CDR3 DNA reads as TGCGCCAGCAGCTTGGATAGCGGGAGCTCCTACGAGCAGTACTTC. Translated, it gives CASSLDSGSSYEQYF. The chain combines TRBV5-1 with TRBJ2-7; 9 bases are a match to TRBD2. The J segment lost 0 bases and the V segment lost 0 bases, leaving 1 base of the junction unmatched. Germline V gives CDR1 SGHRS, CDR2 YFSETQ. The CDR3 contains 15 residues.

This clone has only a few counts. The CDR3 loop reads CASSLSRGSSYEQYF. The CDR3 DNA reads TGTGCCAGCAGCTTATCGCGGGGTAGCTCCTACGAGCAGTACTTC. The rearrangement uses TRBV7-2 and TRBJ2-7; D may be TRBD2 (6 bases). There are 15 residues in the CDR3. CDR1 and CDR2 from the germline V gene are SGHTA and FQGNSA. Trimming removed 2 bases from V and 0 bases from J, with 11 bases in between.

This chain links TRBV11-2 with TRBJ2-3; D remains unclear. V was trimmed by 5 bases and J by 2 bases, leaving 2 bases between them. The germline CDR1 and CDR2 sequences are SGHAT and FQNNGV. This CDR3 comprises 11 residues. Here the CDR3 reads CASSNTDTQYF. The CDR3 DNA follows: TGTGCCAGCAGCAACACAGATACGCAGTATTTT.

J is TRBJ1-1 and V is TRBV6-1, with 7 nucleotides matching TRBD1. V lost 2 bases and J lost 6; bases outside the gene matches: 6. The V gene's germline CDR1 is MNHNS and CDR2 SASEGT. The CDR3 has 14 amino acids. The CDR3 coding sequence is TGTGCCAGCAGTGAACTTGACAGGGCCGCTGAAGCTTTCTTT. Translation gives CASSELDRAAEAFF.